Included here is one T cell receptor beta chain sequence, with context. V dropped 0 bases and J dropped 12 bases, with 20 bases sitting between them. CDR1 is MNHEY and CDR2 is SVGAGI in the germline V gene. This CDR3 has 16 amino acids. Assay: immunoSEQ multiplex PCR; the TCRdb copy retains only in-frame clones and omits some. The sample consists of 80,000 or so clones, 80% to 90% of them appearing once. The source of the sample is a study of blood T cell repertoires in COVID-19. Study-level background: T cells, B-cell-depleted T cells, or PBMCs provided the cDNA or gDNA that served as material.

The V call is TRBV6-5, the J call TRBJ1-4; tentatively, D is TRBD1 (6 bases). Sequencing used peripheral blood. The TCR was taken from a man aged 60 to 69 with COVID-19, enrolled during active disease. The CDR3 sequence: CASSYSAGADSGELFF. DNA of the CDR3: TGTGCCAGCAGTTACTCCGCAGGGGCCGATTCGGGTGAACTGTTTTTT.